These 10 T cell receptor beta chains were all obtained from the same sample, sequenced in a study of blood T cell repertoires in COVID-19. Data came from immunoSEQ multiplex PCR; TCRdb stores just in-frame clones and leaves some out. The table records 120,000 or so clones, about 80% of them present only once. Sequencing input: peripheral blood. The receptors here all came from a man aged 40-49 years with active or convalescent COVID-19.

This chain joins TRBV13 and TRBJ2-1; 7 bases fit TRBD1. The V gene end was trimmed by 7 bases and the J gene end by 4 bases; junction bases not matched to a gene: 10. Germline CDR1 PRHDT, CDR2 FYEKMQ (reference sequence). The length of the CDR3 is 15 residues. The DNA of the CDR3 is TGTGCCAGCAAGGAAGGACAGGCGCTTTACAATGAGCAGTTCTTC. It translates to CASKEGQALYNEQFF.

This chain joins TRBV28 and TRBJ1-3; D gene uncertain. Germline values: CDR1 MDHEN, CDR2 SYDVKM. The CDR3 totals 13 residues. Trimming removed 6 bases at V and 0 bases at J, with 6 bases between. The CDR3 nucleotides read TGTGCCAGCAGGCCGGGCTCTGGAAACACCATATATTTT. Translation: CASRPGSGNTIYF.

The CDR3 nucleotides read TGTGCCAGCAGCCCGACTGCGAGGGAACCCTACAATGAGCAGTTCTTC. Protein sequence: CASSPTAREPYNEQFF. The chain carries TRBV5-4 and TRBJ2-1, with D perhaps TRBD2 (5 bases). The V end lost 4 bases, the J end lost 2 bases, and 16 bases lay between the germline ends. This CDR3 is 16 amino acids long. Germline assignment: CDR1 SGHNT and CDR2 YYREEE (reference sequence).

The V call is TRBV7-6, the J call TRBJ2-1; possibly TRBD1 for D (6 bases). Germline loops: CDR1 SGHVS, CDR2 FNYEAQ. The CDR3 is 15 amino acids. Trimming shortened V by 2 bases and J by 9 bases, and 17 bases separated the two germline ends. CDR3 sequence (DNA): TGTGCCAGCAGCTTAAACAGGGACGGCGGCGGTGAGCAGTTCTTC. This codes for CASSLNRDGGGEQFF.

This chain uses TRBV15 with TRBJ2-3; TRBD1 might be the D (5 bases). V was cut by 0 bases and J by 2 bases, with 12 bases left in between. Germline V gives CDR1 LNHNV, CDR2 YYDKDF (reference sequence). The CDR3 extends over 16 amino acids. CDR3 nucleotides: TGTGCCACCAGCAGAGATCCGGCAGGGTTCACAGATACGCAGTATTTT. Translating it yields CATSRDPAGFTDTQYF.

The chain employs TRBV6-1 and TRBJ2-2; perhaps TRBD2 as D (6 bases). Germline V gene lookup returns CDR1 MNHNS and CDR2 SASEGT. The V gene lost 2 bases and the J gene lost 4 bases, with 11 bases spanning the gap. CDR3 length equals 15 residues. The CDR3 sequence: CASSERRVGTGELFF. As DNA, the CDR3 is TGTGCCAGCAGTGAAAGGAGGGTAGGCACCGGGGAGCTGTTTTTT.

The chain links TRBV30 to TRBJ2-3; 11 nucleotides match TRBD2. V dropped 3 bases and J dropped 3; count of bases not matched to a gene: 2. Germline CDR1 GTSNPN, CDR2 SVGIG (reference sequence). CDR3 length equals 14 residues. The CDR3 DNA sequence: TGTGCCTGGAGACTAGCGGGAGCGACAGATACGCAGTATTTT. This sequence encodes CAWRLAGATDTQYF.

The chain has TRBV4-1 and TRBJ1-2, with unresolved D. The germline gives CDR1 MGHRA, CDR2 YSYEKL. V lost 3 bases, J lost 0 bases, and 8 bases lay in between. The CDR3 has 14 amino acids. The CDR3 nucleotides are TGCGCCAGCAGCCAGATAACAGCTAACTATGGCTACACCTTC. It codes for CASSQITANYGYTF.

This clone occurred a few times. This rearrangement joins TRBV19 to TRBJ1-5; perhaps TRBD1 as D (6 bases). The V end lost 5 bases, the J end lost 4 bases, and 15 bases lay between the germline ends. The CDR3 spans 15 residues. CDR1 LNHDA and CDR2 SQIVND come from the germline V gene (reference sequence). This CDR3 is CASSQSGQNNQPQHF. The CDR3 nucleotides are TGTGCCAGTAGTCAGTCCGGACAGAATAATCAGCCCCAGCATTTT.

This clone came up once. V and J are TRBV28 and TRBJ1-5; 7 nucleotides line up with TRBD1. Germline trimming cut 5 bases from V and 5 bases from J; bases unmatched to any gene: 6. The CDR3 runs 14 residues. CDR1 and CDR2 (germline): MDHEN, SYDVKM. Here the CDR3 DNA reads TGTGCCAGCAGTCCGACAGGGTCGCATCAGCCCCAGCATTTT. Translation gives CASSPTGSHQPQHF.